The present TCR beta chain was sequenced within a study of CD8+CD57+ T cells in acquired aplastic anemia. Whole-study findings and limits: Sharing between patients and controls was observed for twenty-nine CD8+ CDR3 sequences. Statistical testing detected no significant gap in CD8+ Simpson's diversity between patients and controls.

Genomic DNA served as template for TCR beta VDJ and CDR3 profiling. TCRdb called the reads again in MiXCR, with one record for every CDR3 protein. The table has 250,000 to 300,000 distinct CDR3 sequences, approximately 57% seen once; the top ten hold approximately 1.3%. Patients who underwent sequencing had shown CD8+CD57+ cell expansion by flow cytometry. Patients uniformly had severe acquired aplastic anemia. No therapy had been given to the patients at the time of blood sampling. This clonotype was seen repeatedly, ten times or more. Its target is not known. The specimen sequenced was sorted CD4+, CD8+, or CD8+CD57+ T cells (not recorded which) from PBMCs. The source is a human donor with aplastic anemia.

The CDR3 loop is CASSSTGGSTGELFF. CDR3 in DNA: TGTGCCAGCAGCTCTACAGGGGGCAGCACCGGGGAGCTGTTTTTT. The J gene is TRBJ2-2, the V gene TRBV11-2; 9 nucleotides align to TRBD1. The V gene's germline CDR1 is SGHAT and CDR2 FQNNGV. The CDR3 is 15 residues long. V was pared by 4 bases and J by 4 bases, with 4 bases of the junction left unmatched.